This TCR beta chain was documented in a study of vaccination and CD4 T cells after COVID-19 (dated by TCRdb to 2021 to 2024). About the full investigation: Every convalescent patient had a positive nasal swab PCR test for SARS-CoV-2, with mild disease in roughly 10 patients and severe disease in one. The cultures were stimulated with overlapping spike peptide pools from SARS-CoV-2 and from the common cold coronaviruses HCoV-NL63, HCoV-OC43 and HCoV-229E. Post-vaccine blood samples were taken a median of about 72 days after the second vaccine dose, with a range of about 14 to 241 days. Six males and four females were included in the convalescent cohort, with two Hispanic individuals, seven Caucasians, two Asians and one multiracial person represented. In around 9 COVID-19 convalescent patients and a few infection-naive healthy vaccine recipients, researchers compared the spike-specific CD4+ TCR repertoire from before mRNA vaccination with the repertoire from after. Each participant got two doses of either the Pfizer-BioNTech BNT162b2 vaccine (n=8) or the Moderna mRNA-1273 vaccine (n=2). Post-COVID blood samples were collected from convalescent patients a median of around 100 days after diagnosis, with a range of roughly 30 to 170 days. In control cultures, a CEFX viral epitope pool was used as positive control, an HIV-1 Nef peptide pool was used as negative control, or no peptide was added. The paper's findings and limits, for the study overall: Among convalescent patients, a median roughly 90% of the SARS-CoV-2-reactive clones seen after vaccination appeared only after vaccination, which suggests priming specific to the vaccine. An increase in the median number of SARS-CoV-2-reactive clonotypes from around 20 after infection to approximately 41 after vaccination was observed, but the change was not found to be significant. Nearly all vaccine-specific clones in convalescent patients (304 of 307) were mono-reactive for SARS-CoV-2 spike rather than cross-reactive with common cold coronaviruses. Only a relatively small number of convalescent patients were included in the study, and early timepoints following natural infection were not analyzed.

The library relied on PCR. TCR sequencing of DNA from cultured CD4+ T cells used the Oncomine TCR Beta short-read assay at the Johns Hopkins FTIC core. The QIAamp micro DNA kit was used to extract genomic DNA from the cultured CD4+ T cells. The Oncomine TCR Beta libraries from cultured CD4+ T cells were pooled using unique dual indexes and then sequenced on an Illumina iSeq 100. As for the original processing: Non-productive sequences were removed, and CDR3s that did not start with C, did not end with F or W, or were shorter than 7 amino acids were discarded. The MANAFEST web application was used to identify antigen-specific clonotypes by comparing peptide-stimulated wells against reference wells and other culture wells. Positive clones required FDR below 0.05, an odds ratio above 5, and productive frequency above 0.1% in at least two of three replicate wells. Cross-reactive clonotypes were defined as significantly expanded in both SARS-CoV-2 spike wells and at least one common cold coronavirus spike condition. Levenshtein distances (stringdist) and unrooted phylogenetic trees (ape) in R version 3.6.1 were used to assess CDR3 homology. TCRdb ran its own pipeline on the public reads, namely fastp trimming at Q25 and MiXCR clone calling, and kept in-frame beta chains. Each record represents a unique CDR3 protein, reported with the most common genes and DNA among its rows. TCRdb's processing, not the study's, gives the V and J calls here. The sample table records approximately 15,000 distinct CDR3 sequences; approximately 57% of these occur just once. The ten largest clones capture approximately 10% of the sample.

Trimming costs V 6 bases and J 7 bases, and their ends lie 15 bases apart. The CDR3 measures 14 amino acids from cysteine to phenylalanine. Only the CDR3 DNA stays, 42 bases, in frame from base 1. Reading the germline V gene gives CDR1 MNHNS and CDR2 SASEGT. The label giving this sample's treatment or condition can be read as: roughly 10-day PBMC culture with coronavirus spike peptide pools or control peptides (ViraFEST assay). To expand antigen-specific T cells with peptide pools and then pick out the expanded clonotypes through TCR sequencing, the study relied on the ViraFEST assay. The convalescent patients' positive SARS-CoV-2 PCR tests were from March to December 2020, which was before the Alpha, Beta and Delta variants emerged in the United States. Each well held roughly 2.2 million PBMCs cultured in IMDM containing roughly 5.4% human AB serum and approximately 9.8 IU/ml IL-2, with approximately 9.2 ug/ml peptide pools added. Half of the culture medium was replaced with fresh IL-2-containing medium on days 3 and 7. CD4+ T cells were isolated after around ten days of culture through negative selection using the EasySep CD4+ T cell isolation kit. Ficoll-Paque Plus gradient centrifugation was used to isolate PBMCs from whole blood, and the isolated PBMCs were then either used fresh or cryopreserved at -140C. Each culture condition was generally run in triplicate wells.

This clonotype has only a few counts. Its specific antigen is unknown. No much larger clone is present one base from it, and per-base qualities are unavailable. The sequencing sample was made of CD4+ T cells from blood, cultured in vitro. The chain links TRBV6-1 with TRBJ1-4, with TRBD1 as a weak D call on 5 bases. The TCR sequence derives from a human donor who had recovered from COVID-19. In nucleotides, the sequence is TGTGCCAGCAGCCCCAGGGCGTCGGGTGAAAAACTGTTTTTT. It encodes CASSPRASGEKLFF.